This T cell receptor (beta chain) came from a study of blood T cell repertoires in COVID-19. The wider study: Both acute and convalescent COVID-19 samples were obtained from the United States, Italy and Spain. The cDNA or gDNA used as material had been derived from T cells, B-cell-depleted T cells, or PBMCs.

Germline V CDR1 and CDR2: SGHRS, YFSETQ. The CDR3 is made up of 15 amino acids. V was shortened by 4 bases and J by 0 bases, with 8 bases between the two germline ends. Authors' data handling: Amplification of reference gene primers provided the estimated nucleated cell counts. Measured with immunoSEQ multiplex PCR; TCRdb has only the in-frame clones, and not every one. D and trimming come from the DNA, and the V and J calls and clone size come from that table. The table shows hundreds of thousands of clones, with about 88% occurring only once. The sequenced sample consisted of peripheral blood. The origin of this receptor is a man aged 65 to 85 with acute or convalescent COVID-19. This chain uses TRBV5-1 with TRBJ2-6, with a weak D call TRBD1 (6 bases). CDR3 loop: CASSATGSGANVLTF. The DNA for the CDR3 is TGCGCCAGCAGCGCGACAGGCTCTGGGGCCAACGTCCTGACTTTC.